The clone carrying this TCR beta chain was recorded once. The CDR3 has 14 amino acids. V was clipped by 4 bases and J by 2 bases, with 11 bases between them. Germline-derived CDR1 and CDR2 are LGHDT and YNNKEL (reference sequence). The data are from a study of blood T cell repertoires in COVID-19. The overall study: Some COVID-19 samples were acute and others convalescent; all came from the United States, Italy and Spain. The analysed material was cDNA or gDNA that came from T cells, B-cell-depleted T cells, or PBMCs.

In the original analysis: Nucleated cell counts were estimated from reference gene primer amplification. This table comes from immunoSEQ multiplex PCR, and its TCRdb copy is limited to in-frame clones, with some not included. V and J calls and clone size are as listed in that table; D and trimming were resolved from the DNA. The table records approximately 140,000 clones, roughly 90% of them present only once. The chain recombines TRBV3-1 (or the pseudogene TRBV3-2) with TRBJ1-2, with a possible D match to TRBD1 (5 bases). The sequence was collected from a human donor in a cohort sampled during active COVID-19. Sequencing was done on a sample of peripheral blood. The DNA of the CDR3 is TGTGCCAGCAGCCGACTTCAGGGCAACTATGGCTACACCTTC. Its protein product is CASSRLQGNYGYTF.